This T cell receptor (beta chain) was documented in a study of blood T cell repertoires in COVID-19 (dated by TCRdb to 2020 to 2022). Turning to the overall study: The collaborator samples originated in the United States, Italy and Spain and spanned the acute and convalescent phases of COVID-19. The samples were drawn from two sources: the first 160 participants of the ongoing ImmuneRACE study, and 950 to 1,500 subjects contributed by 6 global collaborators. Where available, HLA class I and class II types were obtained from metadata supplied by the sample provider rather than from assay-based typing. Nearly every sample came with metadata listing a de-identified subject ID, COVID-19 status, age in years and sex. The prospective study material was composed of cDNA or gDNA derived from T cells, B-cell-depleted T cells, or PBMCs. Deeply sampled blood TCRbeta repertoires from subjects exposed to, actively infected with, or recovered from COVID-19 were included in the dataset. A freely available public database, intended as a resource for researchers studying the immune response to SARS-CoV-2, is where the repertoires were released. The research as a whole found: Clinical and demographic metadata were provided uncurated, with the amount varying by source and participant.

The immunoSEQ Assay, a bias-controlled multiplex PCR, was used to amplify TCRbeta CDR3 regions from genomic DNA. The authors processed their data as follows. The number of nucleated cells in each sample was estimated from the amplification of reference gene primers within the assay. Sequence reads were collapsed and filtered to measure the absolute abundance of every unique TCRbeta CDR3 rearrangement. For each sample, productive Simpson clonality was calculated by taking the square root of Simpson's diversity index across productive rearrangements. The clones in this table, taken by TCRdb from immuneACCESS, are in-frame only. Not every clone is retained; where verified, under half of the shortfall comes from an unresolved V gene, and the cause of the rest is unknown. V and J calls plus clone size are reproduced from that table; the DNA served to infer D and trimming. This sample is represented by roughly 120,000 clones; approximately 87% of them were singletons. The biggest ten clones account for less than 2.5% of the sample.

This clone was seen more than once but under ten times. Which antigen it targets is not known. Per-base quality was not reported, and no clone a single base away is much larger than it. V loses 1 base of germline sequence and J loses 0 bases, and the interval between the two ends is 10 bases. The cysteine opens and the phenylalanine closes a CDR3 of 15 amino acids. Only CDR3 DNA is held: 45 bases, read in frame from base 1. The germline V gene encodes CDR1 SGHNT and CDR2 YYREEE (reference sequence). Whole blood was collected in K2EDTA tubes by collaborating institutions according to the institutions' own protocols. Collaborator samples were shipped for TCRbeta analysis as frozen whole blood, isolated PBMCs, or DNA extracted from either sample type.

Sequences were obtained from peripheral blood. The chain uses TRBV5-4 and TRBJ1-1, with the D gene not clear enough to name. This TCR was sampled from a woman in her forties or fifties with acute or convalescent COVID-19. The CDR3 region has the sequence CASSLPSGMNTEAFF. The DNA sequence is as follows: TGTGCCAGCAGCTTGCCTTCAGGCATGAACACTGAAGCTTTCTTT.